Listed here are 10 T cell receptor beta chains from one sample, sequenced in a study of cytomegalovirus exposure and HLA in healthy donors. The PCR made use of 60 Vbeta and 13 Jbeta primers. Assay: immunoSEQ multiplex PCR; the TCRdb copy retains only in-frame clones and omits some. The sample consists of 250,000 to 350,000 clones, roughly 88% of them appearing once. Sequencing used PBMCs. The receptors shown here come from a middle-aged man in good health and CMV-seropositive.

This CDR3 reads CASSAGYTDTQYF. CDR3 sequence (DNA): TGTGCCAGCAGCGCGGGTTACACAGATACGCAGTATTTT. The chain links TRBV5-4 to TRBJ2-3, with D perhaps TRBD2 (5 bases). The CDR3 contains 13 residues. V was shortened by 4 bases and J by 2 bases, with 8 bases between the two germline ends. Germline CDR1 reads SGHNT; CDR2 reads YYREEE (reference sequence). The entire variable domain, with the rest obtained from reference TRBV5-4 and TRBJ2-3, is as follows: ETGVTQSPTHLIKTRGQQVTLRCSSQSGHNTVSWYQQALGQGPQFIFQYYREEENGRGNFPPRFSGLQFPNYSSELNVNALELDDSALYLCASSAGYTDTQYFGPGTRLTVL.

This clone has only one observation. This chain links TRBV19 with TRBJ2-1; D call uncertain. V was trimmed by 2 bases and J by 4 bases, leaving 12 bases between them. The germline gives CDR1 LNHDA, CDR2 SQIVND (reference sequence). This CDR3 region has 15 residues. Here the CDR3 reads CASSIIAASYNEQFF. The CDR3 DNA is TGTGCCAGTAGTATAATTGCGGCCTCTTACAATGAGCAGTTCTTC.

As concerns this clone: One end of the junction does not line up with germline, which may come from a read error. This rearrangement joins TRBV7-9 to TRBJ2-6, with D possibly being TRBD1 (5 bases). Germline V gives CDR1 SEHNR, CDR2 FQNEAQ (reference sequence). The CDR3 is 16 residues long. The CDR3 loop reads CSSSSQQVPGANVLTF. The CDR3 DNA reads TGTTCCAGCAGCTCCCAACAGGTTCCTGGGGCCAACGTCCTGACTTTC.

CDR3 sequence: CASRRLVGEQFF. DNA of the CDR3: TGTGCCAGCAGACGACTAGTTGGTGAGCAGTTCTTC. The chain carries TRBV27 and TRBJ2-1; a possible D gene is TRBD2 (6 bases). Trimming removed 6 bases at V and 9 bases at J, with 12 bases between. The CDR3 length is 12 residues. The germline gives CDR1 MNHEY, CDR2 SMNVEV (reference sequence).

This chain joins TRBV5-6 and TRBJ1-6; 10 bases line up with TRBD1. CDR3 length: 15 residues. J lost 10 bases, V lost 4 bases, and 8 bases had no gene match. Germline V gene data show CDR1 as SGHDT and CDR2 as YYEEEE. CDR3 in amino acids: CASSTGTGVSSPLHF. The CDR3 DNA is TGTGCCAGCAGCACAGGGACAGGGGTGAGCTCACCCCTCCACTTT.

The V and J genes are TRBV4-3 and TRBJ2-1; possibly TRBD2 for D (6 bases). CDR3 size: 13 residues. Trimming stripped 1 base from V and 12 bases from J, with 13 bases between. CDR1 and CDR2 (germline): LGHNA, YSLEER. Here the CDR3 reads CASSQVLARSQFF. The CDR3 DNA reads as TGCGCCAGCAGCCAAGTCCTAGCGAGGTCGCAGTTCTTC.

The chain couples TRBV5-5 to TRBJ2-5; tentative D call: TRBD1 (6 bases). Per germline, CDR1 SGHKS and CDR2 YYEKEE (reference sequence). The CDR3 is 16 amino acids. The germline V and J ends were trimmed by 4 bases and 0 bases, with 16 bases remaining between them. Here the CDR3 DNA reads TGTGCCAGCAGCCCCTGGGGGACAACGAACCAAGAGACCCAGTACTTC. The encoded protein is CASSPWGTTNQETQYF. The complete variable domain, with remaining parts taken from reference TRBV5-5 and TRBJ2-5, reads DAGVTQSPTHLIKTRGQQVTLRCSPISGHKSVSWYQQVLGQGPQFIFQYYEKEERGRGNFPDRFSARQFPNYSSELNVNALLLGDSALYLCASSPWGTTNQETQYFGPGTRLLVL.

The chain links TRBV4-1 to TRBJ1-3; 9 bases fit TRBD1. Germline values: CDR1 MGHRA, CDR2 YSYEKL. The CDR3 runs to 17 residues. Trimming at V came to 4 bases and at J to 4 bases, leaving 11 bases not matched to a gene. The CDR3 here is CASSRLPGQGTGNTIYF. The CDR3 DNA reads TGCGCCAGCAGCCGGTTACCGGGACAGGGAACGGGAAACACCATATATTTT.

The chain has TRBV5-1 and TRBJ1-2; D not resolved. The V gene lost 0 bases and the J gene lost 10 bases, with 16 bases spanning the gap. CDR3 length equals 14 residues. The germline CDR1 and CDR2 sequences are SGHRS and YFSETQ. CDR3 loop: CASSLVGQVLDYTF. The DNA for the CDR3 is TGCGCCAGCAGCTTGGTTGGTCAGGTGCTGGACTACACCTTC.

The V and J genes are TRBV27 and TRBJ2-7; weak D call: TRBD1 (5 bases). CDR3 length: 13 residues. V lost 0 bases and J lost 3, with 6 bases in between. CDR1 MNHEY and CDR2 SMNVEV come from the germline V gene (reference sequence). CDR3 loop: CASSLSQDYEQYF. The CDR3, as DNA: TGTGCCAGCAGTTTATCACAGGACTACGAGCAGTACTTC.